The 22 T cell receptor beta chains below all came from one sample that was sequenced in a study of cytomegalovirus exposure and HLA in healthy donors (TCRdb year 2017). Library preparation used the immunoSEQ multiplex PCR assay. For the multiplex PCR, a mixture combining 60 forward primers for TCR Vbeta segments and 13 reverse primers for TCR Jbeta segments was used. This is the immuneACCESS table as TCRdb keeps it, with only in-frame sequences that have V and J called. A part of the clones is gone; compared with another copy, unresolved V genes explain less than half, and the rest is unexplained. Across this sample there are under 200,000 clones, with around 80% seen only once. The ten top clones hold approximately 8.7% of the sample. Sequencing was carried out using PBMCs. The receptor source for this set is a man between 18 and 35 years old in good health and CMV-seropositive.

The chain joins TRBV7-9 to TRBJ1-1, with D perhaps TRBD1 (6 bases). The V and J ends lost 5 bases and 4 bases respectively, with 14 bases between them. This CDR3 region has 14 residues. Per the germline V gene, CDR1 is SEHNR and CDR2 is FQNEAQ (reference sequence). CDR3 in DNA: TGTGCCAGCAGCCAACAGGGTGGGGGCACTGAAGCTTTCTTT. It codes for CASSQQGGGTEAFF.

This chain links TRBV9 with TRBJ2-1; 9 nucleotides match TRBD2. Germline CDR1 and CDR2: SGDLS and YYNGEE. The J segment lost 5 bases and the V segment lost 0 bases, leaving 3 bases of the junction unmatched. This CDR3 contains 15 residues. This chain's CDR3 is CASSVDAGGHNEQFF. The DNA of the CDR3 is TGTGCCAGCAGCGTAGATGCGGGGGGGCACAATGAGCAGTTCTTC.

V and J are TRBV19 and TRBJ2-7, with TRBD1 as a possible D gene (5 bases). The V end was cut by 5 bases, the J end by 2 bases, with 10 bases between. The CDR3 has 13 residues. From germline, CDR1 is LNHDA and CDR2 SQIVND (reference sequence). CDR3 in amino acids: CASSVAGTYEQYF. DNA for the CDR3: TGTGCCAGTAGTGTTGCAGGGACCTACGAGCAGTACTTC. Using reference TRBV19 and TRBJ2-7 for the parts outside the CDR3, the full variable domain is DGGITQSPKYLFRKEGQNVTLSCEQNLNHDAMYWYRQDPGQGLRLIYYSQIVNDFQKGDIAEGYSVSREKKESFPLTVTSAQKNPTAFYLCASSVAGTYEQYFGPGTRLTVT.

The chain recombines TRBV28 with TRBJ2-6, with 7 nucleotides matching TRBD1. Trimming removed 5 bases from V and 2 bases from J; junction bases left unmatched: 6. Per the germline V gene, CDR1 is MDHEN and CDR2 is SYDVKM. The CDR3 runs to 16 residues. The CDR3 here is CASSAEGAPGANVLTF. In nucleotides, the CDR3 is TGTGCCAGCAGTGCCGAGGGGGCCCCTGGGGCCAACGTCCTGACTTTC.

The gene calls are TRBV7-3 and TRBJ2-5; 10 nucleotides align to TRBD1. With the DNA end fitting TRBJ2-7 better, the J assignment may be wrong. The CDR3 loop spans 15 amino acids. CDR1 and CDR2 from the germline V gene are SGHTA and FQGTGA. In DNA, the CDR3 is TGTGCCAGCAGCGCGGAACGGACAGGGGGCTACGAGCAGTACTTC. Its translation: CASSAERTGGYEQYF.

V gene TRBV28 combines with J gene TRBJ1-5; D is undetermined. Germline lookup yields CDR1 MDHEN and CDR2 SYDVKM. The CDR3 has 16 amino acids. The V gene lost 1 base and the J gene lost 4 bases, with 14 bases spanning the gap. CDR3 protein: CASSLYSGFGNQPQHF. Written as DNA, the CDR3 is TGTGCCAGCAGTTTATATTCGGGGTTCGGGAATCAGCCCCAGCATTTT.

This clone has a handful of counts. The chain joins TRBV18 to TRBJ2-7; D is perhaps TRBD2 (6 bases). This CDR3 spans 15 amino acids. Germline CDR1 and CDR2: KGHSH and LQKENI. Trimming shortened V by 6 bases and J by 3 bases, and 18 bases separated the two germline ends. The chain's CDR3 is CASSRGSYGSYEQYF. Written as DNA, the CDR3 is TGTGCCAGCTCTCGGGGCAGTTACGGGAGCTACGAGCAGTACTTC. Full variable domain (missing parts from reference TRBV18 and TRBJ2-7): NAGVMQNPRHLVRRRGQEARLRCSPMKGHSHVYWYRQLPEEGLKFMVYLQKENIIDESGMPKERFSAEFPKEGPSILRIQQVVRGDSAAYFCASSRGSYGSYEQYFGPGTRLTVT.

The V call is TRBV9, the J call TRBJ2-2; 10 bases align to TRBD2. Trimming at V came to 0 bases and at J to 4 bases, leaving 3 bases not matched to a gene. CDR3 length equals 16 residues. Germline-derived CDR1 and CDR2 are SGDLS and YYNGEE. CDR3 in DNA: TGTGCCAGCAGCGTAGGAAGCGGGGGGGCCACCGGGGAGCTGTTTTTT. It codes for CASSVGSGGATGELFF.

The V gene is TRBV2, the J gene TRBJ1-5, with D tentatively TRBD1 (6 bases). Deletions cut 3 bases from V and 1 base from J, with 13 bases between. Germline V gene data show CDR1 as SNHLY and CDR2 as FYNNEI. The CDR3 length is 16 residues. The CDR3, as DNA: TGTGCCAGCAGTGAGAGCAGGGGATTAAGCAATCAGCCCCAGCATTTT. The encoded protein is CASSESRGLSNQPQHF.

This clone was recorded only once. The DNA for the CDR3 is TGTGCCAGTAGACCCAGCTCTGAGGTCGAGCAGTACTTC. Protein product: CASRPSSEVEQYF. V and J are TRBV19 and TRBJ2-7; no firm D call. Germline V gene data show CDR1 as LNHDA and CDR2 as SQIVND (reference sequence). The CDR3 length is 13 residues. Trimming removed 6 bases from V and 6 bases from J, with 15 bases in between.

This clone has only one observation. The rearrangement joins TRBV27 to TRBJ2-3, with TRBD2 as a possible D gene (6 bases). V was shortened by 8 bases and J by 2 bases, with 14 bases between the two germline ends. This CDR3 is built from 14 residues. The germline V gene has CDR1 MNHEY and CDR2 SMNVEV (reference sequence). CDR3 DNA sequence: TGTGCCAGCCGCGGGGCAGCTTTCACAGATACGCAGTATTTT. Translation gives CASRGAAFTDTQYF.

V gene TRBV29-1 combines with J gene TRBJ1-1, with 9 positions matching TRBD1. The germline V gene has CDR1 SQVTM and CDR2 ANQGSEA. J lost 3 bases, V lost 6 bases, and 5 bases had no gene match. This CDR3 is 13 amino acids long. The DNA of the CDR3 is TGCAGCGTCACAGGGGGCATGGACACTGAAGCTTTCTTT. Translating it yields CSVTGGMDTEAFF.

V gene TRBV5-1 combines with J gene TRBJ2-3; tentatively, D is TRBD2 (5 bases). The length of the CDR3 is 15 residues. In germline, CDR1 is SGHRS, CDR2 YFSETQ. V shed 3 bases and J shed 1 base, with 12 bases lying between them. Here the CDR3 reads CASSSRTDRTDTQYF. The CDR3 DNA sequence: TGCGCCAGCAGCTCAAGGACTGACCGCACAGATACGCAGTATTTT.

The rearrangement uses TRBV10-2 and TRBJ2-5; 10 nucleotides agree with TRBD2. The CDR3 has 15 residues. CDR1 and CDR2 from the germline V gene are WSHSY and SAAADI. V was pared by 3 bases and J by 5 bases, with 6 bases of the junction left unmatched. CDR3 sequence reads: CASSDSSGGGETQYF. The CDR3 coding sequence is TGCGCCAGCAGTGATTCCAGCGGGGGGGGTGAGACCCAGTACTTC.

V is TRBV29-1 and J is TRBJ1-2, with a weak D call TRBD1 (5 bases). CDR1 is SQVTM and CDR2 is ANQGSEA in the germline V gene. V gave up 8 bases and J gave up 0 bases, with 10 bases separating them. CDR3 length equals 12 residues. CDR3 in amino acids: CSFLDTNYGYTF. As DNA, the CDR3 is TGCAGCTTTTTGGACACTAACTATGGCTACACCTTC.

The chain couples TRBV13 to TRBJ2-3, with TRBD1 identical over 7 bases. The CDR3 has 16 amino acids. The V and J ends lost 5 bases and 1 base, in that order; junction bases with no gene match: 9. The germline V gene has CDR1 PRHDT and CDR2 FYEKMQ (reference sequence). CDR3 residues: CASSPGTGARTDTQYF. In DNA, the CDR3 is TGTGCCAGCAGCCCCGGTACAGGGGCGCGCACAGATACGCAGTATTTT.

The chain carries TRBV7-8 and TRBJ1-1, with unresolved D. CDR3 length equals 15 residues. V shed 1 base and J shed 5 bases, with 14 bases lying between them. Germline V gene lookup returns CDR1 SGHVS and CDR2 FQNEAQ. CDR3 coding DNA: TGTGCCAGCAGCTTAGGAATCGGGGTTTGGACTGAAGCTTTCTTT. This sequence encodes CASSLGIGVWTEAFF.

This clone is a singleton in its sample. The chain is built from TRBV6-1 and TRBJ1-1, with 10 bases matching TRBD1. After removal of 9 bases from V and 5 bases from J, the junction contained 6 bases not matched to a gene. CDR1 and CDR2 (germline): MNHNS, SASEGT. The CDR3 extends over 13 amino acids. The CDR3 sequence: CASNRDRGTEAFF. CDR3 DNA sequence: TGTGCCAGTAACCGGGACAGGGGAACTGAAGCTTTCTTT.

The chain is built from TRBV29-1 and TRBJ1-1, with a weak D call TRBD1 (5 bases). The germline gives CDR1 SQVTM, CDR2 ANQGSEA. The CDR3 is 16 residues long. The germline V and J ends were trimmed by 4 bases and 4 bases, with 22 bases remaining between them. The CDR3, as DNA: TGCAGCGTTGGGGGACTGGCAGGGTTAAGCGGCACTGAAGCTTTCTTT. Its translation: CSVGGLAGLSGTEAFF.

In this sample, this clone turned up a few times. The chain has TRBV6-1 and TRBJ1-2; D gene ambiguous. Germline V gene data show CDR1 as MNHNS and CDR2 as SASEGT. This CDR3 has 15 amino acids. V lost 0 bases, J lost 5 bases, and 13 bases lay in between. The CDR3 protein is CASSEALLGGYGYTF. CDR3 nucleotide sequence: TGTGCCAGCAGTGAAGCGCTTCTTGGAGGGTATGGCTACACCTTC.

The chain has TRBV9 and TRBJ2-3; TRBD2 aligns across 11 bases. Germline CDR1 is SGDLS and CDR2 is YYNGEE. This CDR3 spans 16 amino acids. Trimming cost V 4 bases and J 4 bases; bases outside gene matches: 8. The CDR3 region is CASSPSLSGGADTQYF. For the CDR3, the DNA is TGTGCCAGCAGCCCTTCCCTTAGCGGGGGGGCAGATACGCAGTATTTT.

The V and J genes are TRBV27 and TRBJ2-3; 9 positions match TRBD1. V gave up 5 bases and J gave up 4 bases; unmatched junction bases: 7. The CDR3 extends over 15 amino acids. CDR1 and CDR2 from the germline V gene are MNHEY and SMNVEV (reference sequence). The CDR3 loop is CASSGWTGAPDTQYF. The CDR3, as DNA: TGTGCCAGCAGTGGATGGACAGGGGCCCCAGATACGCAGTATTTT.